This T cell receptor (beta chain) was sequenced for a study of blood T cell repertoires in COVID-19. Study in general: Samples representing acute and convalescent COVID-19 were sourced from the United States, Italy and Spain. T cells, B-cell-depleted T cells, or PBMCs supplied cDNA or gDNA.

Germline V CDR1 and CDR2: LGHDT, YNNKEL (reference sequence). CDR3 length: 15 amino acids. Germline trimming cut 4 bases from V and 6 bases from J; bases unmatched to any gene: 5. The authors' processing: Nucleated cell number was recorded as an estimate derived from reference gene primer amplification. Only in-frame clones appear in the TCRdb table, and some are missing; sequencing was by immunoSEQ multiplex PCR. The V and J calls and clone size are taken from that table; D and trimming were inferred from the DNA. The sample lists around 200,000 clones, roughly 88% seen once, with about 3.3% in the top ten.

This sequence was found in a man in his sixties with acute or convalescent COVID-19. This chain joins TRBV3-1 (or the pseudogene TRBV3-2) and TRBJ2-2; 10 bases line up with TRBD2. Material for sequencing was peripheral blood. CDR3 protein: CASSLSGGTSGELFF. The CDR3 bases are TGTGCCAGCAGCCTTAGCGGGGGGACTTCCGGGGAGCTGTTTTTT.